The source of this T cell receptor (beta chain) is a study of blood T cell repertoires in COVID-19. The protocol was immunoSEQ multiplex PCR, while the TCRdb copy is restricted to in-frame clones and leaves out a portion. The profile shows 100,000 to 150,000 clones, 92% of them singletons. Germline V gene data show CDR1 as SGDLS and CDR2 as YYNGEE. The CDR3 contains 12 residues. With V trimmed by 4 bases and J by 6 bases, 1 base remained unmatched. In its sample, this clone was seen a few times. Sequencing was done on a sample of peripheral blood. The gene calls are TRBV9 and TRBJ1-1; 9 bases agree with TRBD1. The sequence came from a man aged 45-60 years with COVID-19, enrolled during active disease. For the CDR3, the DNA is TGTGCCAGCAGCCGACAGGGGGCTGAAGCTTTCTTT. Its translation is CASSRQGAEAFF.